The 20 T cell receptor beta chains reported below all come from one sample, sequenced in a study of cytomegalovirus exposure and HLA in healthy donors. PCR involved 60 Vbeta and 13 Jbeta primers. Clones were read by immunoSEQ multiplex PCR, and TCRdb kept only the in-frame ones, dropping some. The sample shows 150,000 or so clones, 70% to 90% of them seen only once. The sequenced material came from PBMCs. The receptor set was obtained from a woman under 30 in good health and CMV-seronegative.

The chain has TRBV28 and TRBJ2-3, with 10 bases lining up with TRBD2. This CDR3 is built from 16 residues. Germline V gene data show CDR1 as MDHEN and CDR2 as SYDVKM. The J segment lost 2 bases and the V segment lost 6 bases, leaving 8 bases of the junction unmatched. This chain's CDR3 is CASSVPGLAITDTQYF. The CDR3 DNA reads TGTGCCAGCAGCGTGCCGGGACTAGCGATCACAGATACGCAGTATTTT.

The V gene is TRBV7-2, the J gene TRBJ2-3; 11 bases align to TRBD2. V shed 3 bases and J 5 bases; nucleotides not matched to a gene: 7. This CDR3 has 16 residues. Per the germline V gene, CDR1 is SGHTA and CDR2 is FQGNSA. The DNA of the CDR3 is TGTGCCAGCAGCTTTCTAGCGGGGGGCTTACGAGATACGCAGTATTTT. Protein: CASSFLAGGLRDTQYF.

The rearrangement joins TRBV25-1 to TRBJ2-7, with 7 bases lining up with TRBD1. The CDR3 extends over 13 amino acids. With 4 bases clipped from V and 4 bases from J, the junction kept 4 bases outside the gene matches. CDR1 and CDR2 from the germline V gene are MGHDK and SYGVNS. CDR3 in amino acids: CASSVGGGYEQYF. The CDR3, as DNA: TGTGCCAGCAGTGTAGGGGGCGGATACGAGCAGTACTTC.

The CDR3 reads CASTTRDGNQPQHF. CDR3 coding DNA: TGTGCCAGCACCACTAGGGATGGCAATCAGCCCCAGCATTTT. The V and J genes are TRBV27 and TRBJ1-5; D not resolved. The germline CDR1 and CDR2 sequences are MNHEY and SMNVEV (reference sequence). V was trimmed by 7 bases and J by 2 bases, leaving 12 bases between them. The CDR3 loop spans 14 amino acids.

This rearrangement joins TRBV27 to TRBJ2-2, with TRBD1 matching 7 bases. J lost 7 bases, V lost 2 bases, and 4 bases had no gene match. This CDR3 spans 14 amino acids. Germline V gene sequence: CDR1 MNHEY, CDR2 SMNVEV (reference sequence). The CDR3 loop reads CASSLTGAGGELFF. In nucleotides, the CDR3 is TGTGCCAGCAGTTTAACAGGGGCCGGCGGGGAGCTGTTTTTT.

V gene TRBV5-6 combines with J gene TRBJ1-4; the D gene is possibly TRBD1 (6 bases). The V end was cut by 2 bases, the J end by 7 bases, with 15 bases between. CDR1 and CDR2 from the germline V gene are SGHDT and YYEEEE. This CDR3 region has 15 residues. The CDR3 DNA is TGTGCCAGCAGCTTTGACCAGGGGAGTGGTGAAAAACTGTTTTTT. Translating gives CASSFDQGSGEKLFF.

CDR3 sequence reads: CSAETGGKDEQYF. The CDR3, as DNA: TGCAGCGCCGAAACAGGGGGGAAGGACGAGCAGTACTTC. V and J are TRBV29-1 and TRBJ2-7, with 8 bases fitting TRBD1. CDR3 length equals 13 residues. Germline CDR1 reads SQVTM; CDR2 reads ANQGSEA. J lost 5 bases, V lost 7 bases, and 10 bases had no gene match.

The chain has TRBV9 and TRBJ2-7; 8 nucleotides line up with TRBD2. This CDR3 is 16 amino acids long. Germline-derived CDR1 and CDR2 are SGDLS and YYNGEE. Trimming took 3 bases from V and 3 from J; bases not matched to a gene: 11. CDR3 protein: CASSGGPGGGLYEQYF. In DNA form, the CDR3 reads TGTGCCAGCAGCGGCGGACCGGGAGGGGGTCTCTACGAGCAGTACTTC.

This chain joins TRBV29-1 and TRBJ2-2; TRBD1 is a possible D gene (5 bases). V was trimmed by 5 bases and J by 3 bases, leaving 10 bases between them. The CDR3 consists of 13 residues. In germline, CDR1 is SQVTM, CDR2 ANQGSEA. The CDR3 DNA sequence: TGCAGCGTTTACCAGGGTTACACCGGGGAGCTGTTTTTT. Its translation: CSVYQGYTGELFF.

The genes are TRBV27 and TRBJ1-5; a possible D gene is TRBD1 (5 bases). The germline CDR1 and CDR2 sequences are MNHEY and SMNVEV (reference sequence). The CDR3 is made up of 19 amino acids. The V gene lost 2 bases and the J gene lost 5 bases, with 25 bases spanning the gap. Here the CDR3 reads CASSLPDGWWGFRDQPQHF. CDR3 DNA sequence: TGTGCCAGCAGTTTACCCGACGGCTGGTGGGGCTTTCGCGATCAGCCCCAGCATTTT.

The CDR3 reads CASSRGDEQFF. The DNA of the CDR3 is TGTGCCAGCAGCCGGGGTGATGAGCAGTTCTTC. This chain joins TRBV11-2 and TRBJ2-1; tentative D call: TRBD2 (5 bases). The CDR3 loop spans 11 amino acids. The V gene's germline CDR1 is SGHAT and CDR2 FQNNGV. Trimming stripped 5 bases from V and 8 bases from J, with 7 bases between.

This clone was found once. CDR3 in DNA: TGTGCCAGCAGCTTAGTGGAGGGCTACGAGCAGTACTTC. This encodes CASSLVEGYEQYF. The chain joins TRBV7-8 to TRBJ2-7; the D gene is possibly TRBD2 (6 bases). The germline V gene encodes CDR1 SGHVS and CDR2 FQNEAQ. The ends were cut back, 1 base at V and 3 bases at J, with 7 bases in the middle. The CDR3 is made up of 13 amino acids.

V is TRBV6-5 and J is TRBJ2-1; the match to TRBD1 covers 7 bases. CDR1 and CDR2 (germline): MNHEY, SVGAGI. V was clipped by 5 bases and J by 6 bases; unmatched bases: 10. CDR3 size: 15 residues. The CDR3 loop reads CASSLQGNQFNEQFF. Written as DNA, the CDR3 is TGTGCCAGCAGTCTACAGGGGAATCAATTCAATGAGCAGTTCTTC.

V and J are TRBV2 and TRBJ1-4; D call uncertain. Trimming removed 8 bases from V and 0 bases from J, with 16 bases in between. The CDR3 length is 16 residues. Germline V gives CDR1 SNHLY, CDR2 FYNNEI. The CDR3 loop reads CASHRSLGATNEKLFF. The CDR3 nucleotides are TGTGCCAGCCATCGTTCCCTCGGTGCAACTAATGAAAAACTGTTTTTT.

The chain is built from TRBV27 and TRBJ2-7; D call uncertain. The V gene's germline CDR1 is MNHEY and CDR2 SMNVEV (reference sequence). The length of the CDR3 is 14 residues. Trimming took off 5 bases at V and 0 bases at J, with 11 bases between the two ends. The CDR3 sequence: CASSMRVSSYEQYF. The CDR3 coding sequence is TGTGCCAGCAGTATGCGTGTGAGCTCCTACGAGCAGTACTTC.

Here the CDR3 reads CASSTAAGEQFF. CDR3 coding DNA: TGTGCCAGCAGTACAGCCGCGGGTGAGCAGTTCTTC. The chain combines TRBV6-5 with TRBJ2-1; D is possibly TRBD2 (5 bases). This CDR3 spans 12 amino acids. The germline V gene has CDR1 MNHEY and CDR2 SVGAGI. V was cut by 5 bases and J by 9 bases, with 11 bases left in between.

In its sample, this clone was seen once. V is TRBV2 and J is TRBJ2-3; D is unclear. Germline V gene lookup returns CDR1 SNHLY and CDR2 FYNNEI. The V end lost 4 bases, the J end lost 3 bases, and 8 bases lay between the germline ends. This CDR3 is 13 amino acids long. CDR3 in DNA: TGTGCCAGCAGTGGAGATTTGACAGATACGCAGTATTTT. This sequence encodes CASSGDLTDTQYF.

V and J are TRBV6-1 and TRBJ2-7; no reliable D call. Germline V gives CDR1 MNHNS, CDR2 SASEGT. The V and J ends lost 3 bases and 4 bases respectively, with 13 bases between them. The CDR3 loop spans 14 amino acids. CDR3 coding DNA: TGTGCCAGCAGTGAGATACGATACCAGTACGAGCAGTACTTC. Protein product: CASSEIRYQYEQYF.

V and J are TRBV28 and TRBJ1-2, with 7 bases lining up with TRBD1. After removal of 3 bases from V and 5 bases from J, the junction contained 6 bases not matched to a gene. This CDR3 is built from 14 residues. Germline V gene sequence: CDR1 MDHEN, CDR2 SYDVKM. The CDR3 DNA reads TGTGCCAGCAGTTTCGCCAGGGGGGATTATGGCTACACCTTC. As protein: CASSFARGDYGYTF.

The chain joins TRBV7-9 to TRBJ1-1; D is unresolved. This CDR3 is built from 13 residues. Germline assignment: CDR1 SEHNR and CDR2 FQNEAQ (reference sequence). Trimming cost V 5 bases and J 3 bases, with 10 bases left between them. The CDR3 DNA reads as TGTGCCAGCAGCCACTACGTCGACACTGAAGCTTTCTTT. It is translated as CASSHYVDTEAFF.